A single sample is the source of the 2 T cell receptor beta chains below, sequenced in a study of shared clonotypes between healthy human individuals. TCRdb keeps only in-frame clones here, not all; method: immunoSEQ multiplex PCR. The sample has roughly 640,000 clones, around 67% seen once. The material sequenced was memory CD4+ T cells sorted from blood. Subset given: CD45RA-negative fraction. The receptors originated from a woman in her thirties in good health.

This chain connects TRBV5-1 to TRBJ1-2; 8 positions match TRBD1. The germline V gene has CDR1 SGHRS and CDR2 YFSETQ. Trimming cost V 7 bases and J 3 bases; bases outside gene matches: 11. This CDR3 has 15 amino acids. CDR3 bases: TGCGCCAGCTCCTACGGACAGGGTGGGGACTATGGCTACACCTTC. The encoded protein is CASSYGQGGDYGYTF.

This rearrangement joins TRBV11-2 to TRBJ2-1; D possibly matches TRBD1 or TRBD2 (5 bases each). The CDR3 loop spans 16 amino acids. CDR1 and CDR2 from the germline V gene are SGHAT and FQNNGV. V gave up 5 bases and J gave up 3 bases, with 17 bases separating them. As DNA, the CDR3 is TGTGCCAGCAGCCCGCAGGGCGCGGGTGACTACAATGAGCAGTTCTTC. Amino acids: CASSPQGAGDYNEQFF.